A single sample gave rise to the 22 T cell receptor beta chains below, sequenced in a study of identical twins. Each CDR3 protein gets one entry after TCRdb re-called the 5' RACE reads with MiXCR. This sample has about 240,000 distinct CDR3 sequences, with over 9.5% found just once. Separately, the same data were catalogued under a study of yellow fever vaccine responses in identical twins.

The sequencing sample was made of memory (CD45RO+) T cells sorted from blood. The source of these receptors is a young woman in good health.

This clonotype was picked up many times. The CDR3 spells CASSVGGSTYEQYF. The CDR3, as DNA: TGTGCCAGCAGCGTAGGGGGGTCGACCTACGAGCAGTACTTC. This chain joins TRBV9 and TRBJ2-7; D possibly uses TRBD1 or TRBD2 (5 bases each). The germline CDR1 and CDR2 sequences are SGDLS and YYNGEE. Trimming removed 0 bases at V and 2 bases at J, with 9 bases between. There are 14 residues in the CDR3.

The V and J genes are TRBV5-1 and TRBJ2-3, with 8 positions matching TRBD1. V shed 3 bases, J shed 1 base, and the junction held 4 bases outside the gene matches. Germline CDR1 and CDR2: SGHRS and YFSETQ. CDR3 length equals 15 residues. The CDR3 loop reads CASSYGTGGTDTQYF. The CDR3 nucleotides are TGCGCCAGCAGCTACGGGACAGGCGGCACAGATACGCAGTATTTT.

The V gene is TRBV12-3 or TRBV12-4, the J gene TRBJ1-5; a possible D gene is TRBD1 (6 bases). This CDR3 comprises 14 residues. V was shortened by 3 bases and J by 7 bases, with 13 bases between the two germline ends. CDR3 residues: CASSLQGYGQPQHF. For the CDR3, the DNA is TGTGCCAGCAGTTTGCAGGGGTACGGGCAGCCCCAGCATTTT.

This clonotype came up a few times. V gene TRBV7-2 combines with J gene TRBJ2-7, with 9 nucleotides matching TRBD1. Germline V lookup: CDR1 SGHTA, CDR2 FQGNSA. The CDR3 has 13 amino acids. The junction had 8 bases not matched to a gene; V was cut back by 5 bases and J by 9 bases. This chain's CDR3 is CASSEGQGGGQYF. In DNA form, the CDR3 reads TGTGCCAGCAGCGAGGGACAGGGTGGAGGGCAGTACTTC.

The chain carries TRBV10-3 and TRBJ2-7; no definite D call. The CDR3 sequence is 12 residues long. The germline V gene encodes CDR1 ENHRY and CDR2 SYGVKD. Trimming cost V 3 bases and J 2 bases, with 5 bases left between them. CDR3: CAISEHPYEQYF. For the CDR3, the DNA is TGTGCCATCAGTGAACACCCCTACGAGCAGTACTTC.

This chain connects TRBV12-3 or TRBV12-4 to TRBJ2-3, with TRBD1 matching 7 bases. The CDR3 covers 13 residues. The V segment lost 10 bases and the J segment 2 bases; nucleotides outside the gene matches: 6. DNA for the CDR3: TGTGCCAACGGGGACAGAGTCACAGATACGCAGTATTTT. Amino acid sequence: CANGDRVTDTQYF.

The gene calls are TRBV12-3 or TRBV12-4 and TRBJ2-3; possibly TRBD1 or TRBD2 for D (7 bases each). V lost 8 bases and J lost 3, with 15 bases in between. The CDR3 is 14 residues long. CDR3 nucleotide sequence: TGTGCCAGCGCAGCGGGACAGCGGACAGATACGCAGTATTTT. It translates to CASAAGQRTDTQYF.

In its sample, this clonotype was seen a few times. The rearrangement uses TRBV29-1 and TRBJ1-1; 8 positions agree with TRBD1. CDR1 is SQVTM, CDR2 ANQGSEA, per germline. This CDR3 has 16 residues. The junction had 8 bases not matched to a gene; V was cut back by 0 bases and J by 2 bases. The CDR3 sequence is CSVEDRQGARNTEAFF. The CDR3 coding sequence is TGCAGCGTTGAAGATCGGCAGGGGGCGCGAAACACTGAAGCTTTCTTT. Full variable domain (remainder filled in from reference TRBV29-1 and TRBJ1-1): SAVISQKPSRDICQRGTSLTIQCQVDSQVTMMFWYRQQPGQSLTLIATANQGSEATYESGFVIDKFPISRPNLTFSTLTVSNMSPEDSSIYLCSVEDRQGARNTEAFFGQGTRLTVV.

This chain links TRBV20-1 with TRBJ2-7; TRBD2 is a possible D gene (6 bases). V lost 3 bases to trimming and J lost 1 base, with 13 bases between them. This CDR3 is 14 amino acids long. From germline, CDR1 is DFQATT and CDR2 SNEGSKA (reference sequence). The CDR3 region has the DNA TGCAGTGCTAGCACCGGGAGCGATTCCTACGAGCAGTACTTC. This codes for CSASTGSDSYEQYF.

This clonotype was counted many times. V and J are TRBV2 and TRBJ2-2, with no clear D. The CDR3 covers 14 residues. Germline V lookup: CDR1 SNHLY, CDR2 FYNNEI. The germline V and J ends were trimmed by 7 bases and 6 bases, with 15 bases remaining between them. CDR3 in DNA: TGTGCCAGCATGGAGCAAGGAGTCGCCGGGGAGCTGTTTTTT. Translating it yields CASMEQGVAGELFF.

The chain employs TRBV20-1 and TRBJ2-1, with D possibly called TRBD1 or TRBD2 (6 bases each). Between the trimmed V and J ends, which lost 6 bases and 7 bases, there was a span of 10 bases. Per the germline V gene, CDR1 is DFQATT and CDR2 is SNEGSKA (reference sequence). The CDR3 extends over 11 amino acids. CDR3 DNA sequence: TGCAGTGCCGGGGGCGCTAATGAGCAGTTCTTC. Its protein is CSAGGANEQFF.

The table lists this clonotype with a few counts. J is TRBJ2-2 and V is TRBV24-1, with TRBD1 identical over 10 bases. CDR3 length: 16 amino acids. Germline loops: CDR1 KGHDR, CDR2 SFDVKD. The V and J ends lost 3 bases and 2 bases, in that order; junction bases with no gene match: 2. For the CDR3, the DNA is TGTGCCACCAGTGATCGGACAGGGGGTAACACCGGGGAGCTGTTTTTT. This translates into CATSDRTGGNTGELFF.

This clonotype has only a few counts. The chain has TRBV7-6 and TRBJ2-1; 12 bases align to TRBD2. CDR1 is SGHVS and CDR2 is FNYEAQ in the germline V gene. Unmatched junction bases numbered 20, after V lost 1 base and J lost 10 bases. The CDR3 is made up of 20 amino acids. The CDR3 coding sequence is TGTGCCAGCAGCTTAGGTTCCAGTGGAGGACTAGCGGGGCTCTTAGGGGAGCAGTTCTTC. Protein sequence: CASSLGSSGGLAGLLGEQFF.

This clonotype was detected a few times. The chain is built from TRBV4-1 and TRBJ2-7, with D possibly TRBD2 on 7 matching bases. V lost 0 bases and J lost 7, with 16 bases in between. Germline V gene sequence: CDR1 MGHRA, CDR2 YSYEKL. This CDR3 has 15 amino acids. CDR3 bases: TGCGCCAGCAGCCAAGAAGGGGGGGGACGTGGGGAGCAGTACTTC. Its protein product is CASSQEGGGRGEQYF.

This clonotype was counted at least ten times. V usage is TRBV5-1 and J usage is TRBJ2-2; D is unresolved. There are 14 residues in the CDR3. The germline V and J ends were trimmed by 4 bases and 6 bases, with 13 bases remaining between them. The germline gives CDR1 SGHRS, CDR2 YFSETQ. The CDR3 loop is CASSPLGVSGELFF. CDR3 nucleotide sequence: TGCGCCAGCAGCCCCCTGGGTGTCTCCGGGGAGCTGTTTTTT.

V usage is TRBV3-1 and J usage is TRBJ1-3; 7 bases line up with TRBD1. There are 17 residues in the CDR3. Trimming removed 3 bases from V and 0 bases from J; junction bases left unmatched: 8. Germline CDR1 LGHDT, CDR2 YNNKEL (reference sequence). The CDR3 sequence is CASSHRTGVSSGNTIYF. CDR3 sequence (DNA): TGTGCCAGCAGCCACAGAACAGGGGTGAGCTCTGGAAACACCATATATTTT.

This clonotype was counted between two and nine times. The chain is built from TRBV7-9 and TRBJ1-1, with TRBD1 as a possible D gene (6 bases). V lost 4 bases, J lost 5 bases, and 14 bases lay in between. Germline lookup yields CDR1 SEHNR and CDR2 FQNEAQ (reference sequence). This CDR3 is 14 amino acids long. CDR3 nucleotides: TGTGCCAGCAGCTCCCTACAGGGAGGGACTGAAGCTTTCTTT. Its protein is CASSSLQGGTEAFF.

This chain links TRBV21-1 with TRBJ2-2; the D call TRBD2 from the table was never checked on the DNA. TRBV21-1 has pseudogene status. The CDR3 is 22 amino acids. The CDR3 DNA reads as TGTGCCAGCAGCAAAACCCCCCCTACCGGGACTAGCGGGAGGGGTGACACCGGGGAGCTGTTTTTT. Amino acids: CASSKTPPTGTSGRGDTGELFF.

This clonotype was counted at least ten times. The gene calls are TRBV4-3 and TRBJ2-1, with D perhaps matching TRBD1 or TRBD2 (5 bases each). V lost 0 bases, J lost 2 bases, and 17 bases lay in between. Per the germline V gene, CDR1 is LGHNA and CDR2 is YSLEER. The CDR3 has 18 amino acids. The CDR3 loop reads CASSQEGLSRDAYNEQFF. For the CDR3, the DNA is TGCGCCAGCAGCCAAGAGGGGCTGAGTCGGGACGCCTACAATGAGCAGTTCTTC.

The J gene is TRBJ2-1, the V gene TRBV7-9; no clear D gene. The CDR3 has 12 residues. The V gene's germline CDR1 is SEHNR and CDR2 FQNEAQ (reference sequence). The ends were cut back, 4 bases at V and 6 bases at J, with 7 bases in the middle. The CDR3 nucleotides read TGTGCCAGCAGCTCCTTCATCAATGAGCAGTTCTTC. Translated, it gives CASSSFINEQFF.

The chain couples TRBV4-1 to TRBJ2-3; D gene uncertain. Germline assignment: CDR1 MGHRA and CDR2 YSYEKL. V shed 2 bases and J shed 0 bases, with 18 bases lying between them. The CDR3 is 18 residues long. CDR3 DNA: TGCGCCAGCAGCCAAAAAACGTCGGCATATGGAAGCACAGATACGCAGTATTTT. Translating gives CASSQKTSAYGSTDTQYF.

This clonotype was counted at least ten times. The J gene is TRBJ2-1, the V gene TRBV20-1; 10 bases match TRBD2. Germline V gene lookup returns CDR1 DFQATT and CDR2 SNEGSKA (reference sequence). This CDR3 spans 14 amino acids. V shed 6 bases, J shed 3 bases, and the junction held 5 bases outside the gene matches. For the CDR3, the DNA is TGCAGTGCCCGCGGACTAGCGGACTACAATGAGCAGTTCTTC. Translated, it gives CSARGLADYNEQFF.